The 16 T cell receptor beta chains below come from one sample, sequenced in a study of cytotoxic CD8 clonotypes in ibrutinib-treated CLL. The assay was immunoSEQ multiplex PCR, and TCRdb's table has in-frame clones only and misses some. The sample includes 150,000 to 200,000 clones, 81% of them seen just once. Sequencing used PBMCs, obtained after 12 months of ibrutinib treatment. The receptors derive from a human donor with chronic lymphocytic leukemia.

J is TRBJ2-7 and V is TRBV19; TRBD1 agrees at 9 bases. J lost 5 bases, V lost 1 base, and 6 bases had no gene match. Germline V gene data show CDR1 as LNHDA and CDR2 as SQIVND (reference sequence). This CDR3 is 15 amino acids long. The CDR3 DNA is TGTGCCAGTAGTATAGGGGACAGGGTTCTGGACGAGCAGTACTTC. It encodes CASSIGDRVLDEQYF.

The chain carries TRBV9 and TRBJ2-7, with 9 positions matching TRBD1. The CDR3 is 16 residues long. In germline, CDR1 is SGDLS, CDR2 YYNGEE. V dropped 4 bases and J dropped 5; count of bases not matched to a gene: 13. CDR3 region: CASSPQAGTGINEQYF. The CDR3 nucleotides are TGTGCCAGCAGCCCCCAAGCCGGGACAGGGATCAACGAGCAGTACTTC.

The chain carries TRBV5-1 and TRBJ2-5; no definite D call. Trimming stripped 0 bases from V and 5 bases from J, with 11 bases between. This CDR3 is built from 14 residues. The germline V gene has CDR1 SGHRS and CDR2 YFSETQ. The DNA for the CDR3 is TGCGCCAGCAGCTTGGAAAAGGGTCGGGAGACCCAGTACTTC. This gives the protein CASSLEKGRETQYF.

This sequence joins TRBV19 and TRBJ2-7; a weak D match, TRBD1 (6 bases). Trimming removed 4 bases at V and 3 bases at J, with 16 bases between. Germline V CDR1 and CDR2: LNHDA, SQIVND (reference sequence). CDR3 size: 15 residues. CDR3 sequence (DNA): TGTGCCAGTAGTAGGGACGGGACACCATACTACGAGCAGTACTTC. Protein sequence: CASSRDGTPYYEQYF.

This clone was detected only once. The chain recombines TRBV4-3 with TRBJ2-1, with 8 bases fitting TRBD1. V dropped 2 bases and J dropped 0; count of bases not matched to a gene: 6. Per the germline V gene, CDR1 is LGHNA and CDR2 is YSLEER. This CDR3 has 17 residues. As DNA, the CDR3 is TGCGCCAGCAGCCAACGGACAGGGCAACTCTCCTACAATGAGCAGTTCTTC. It encodes CASSQRTGQLSYNEQFF.

The chain recombines TRBV5-8 with TRBJ2-3, with no clear D. With 1 base removed from V and 8 bases from J, the gap between germline ends came to 17 bases. The germline V gene encodes CDR1 SGHTS and CDR2 YDEGEE. The CDR3 is made up of 15 amino acids. Written as DNA, the CDR3 is TGTGCCAGCAGCTTGAGCGTAGGCCGCGGAAGTACGCAGTATTTT. Encoded protein: CASSLSVGRGSTQYF.

Comments on this clone: A read error may account for a junction end that differs from germline. The rearrangement links TRBV7-7 to TRBJ2-3, with 10 bases fitting TRBD2. The CDR3 covers 15 residues. Per the germline V gene, CDR1 is SSHAT and CDR2 is FNYEAQ (reference sequence). Here the CDR3 reads CASSPGTSGTDTQYF. The CDR3 nucleotides are TGTGCTAGCAGCCCCGGGACTAGCGGCACAGATACGCAGTATTTT.

This sequence joins TRBV4-1 and TRBJ1-5; D is uncertain. Trimming stripped 0 bases from V and 0 bases from J, with 18 bases between. CDR3 length: 19 amino acids. CDR1 MGHRA and CDR2 YSYEKL come from the germline V gene. CDR3 amino acids: CASSQDSQLILYSNQPQHF. Here the CDR3 DNA reads TGCGCCAGCAGCCAAGACTCCCAGCTTATTCTGTATAGCAATCAGCCCCAGCATTTT.

V gene TRBV11-3 combines with J gene TRBJ2-5; 10 bases line up with TRBD1. Trimming removed 2 bases from V and 4 bases from J; junction bases left unmatched: 4. CDR3 length: 15 residues. Germline loops: CDR1 SGHNT, CDR2 YENEEA. CDR3 nucleotides: TGTGCCAGCAGCTTAAGACAGGGGGCGGGAGAGACCCAGTACTTC. Residues: CASSLRQGAGETQYF.

V and J are TRBV28 and TRBJ1-5, with 7 bases lining up with TRBD1. CDR3 length: 14 amino acids. Losses at the gene ends were 3 bases for V and 7 bases for J; bases not matched to a gene: 6. Germline V gives CDR1 MDHEN, CDR2 SYDVKM. As DNA, the CDR3 is TGTGCCAGCAGTTTTTCAGACAGGGCCCAGCCCCAGCATTTT. As protein: CASSFSDRAQPQHF.

This clone was detected once. The chain employs TRBV28 and TRBJ1-6; TRBD1 matches at 9 bases. The J segment lost 7 bases and the V segment lost 9 bases, leaving 4 bases of the junction unmatched. The CDR3 totals 13 residues. CDR1 is MDHEN, CDR2 SYDVKM, per germline. In nucleotides, the CDR3 is TGTGCCAGTCGACAGGGGGTAAATTCACCCCTCCACTTT. Protein product: CASRQGVNSPLHF.

This chain uses TRBV7-3 with TRBJ2-5, with D uncertain. The CDR3 has 14 residues. Germline V gives CDR1 SGHTA, CDR2 FQGTGA. Trimming shortened V by 2 bases and J by 4 bases, and 11 bases separated the two germline ends. The CDR3 sequence: CASSLLGKAETQYF. The CDR3 bases are TGTGCCAGCAGCTTATTGGGCAAAGCAGAGACCCAGTACTTC.

CDR3 sequence: CASSFGALAYNEQFF. In DNA, the CDR3 is TGTGCCAGCAGCTTTGGGGCTCTAGCCTACAATGAGCAGTTCTTC. The rearrangement joins TRBV7-9 to TRBJ2-1; possible D gene TRBD1, 5 bases. The V end was cut by 3 bases, the J end by 2 bases, with 11 bases between. Germline V gene sequence: CDR1 SEHNR, CDR2 FQNEAQ (reference sequence). This CDR3 region has 15 residues.

The chain couples TRBV4-1 to TRBJ2-7, with 8 bases fitting TRBD2. With V trimmed by 1 base and J by 2 bases, 7 bases remained unmatched. Germline V gene data show CDR1 as MGHRA and CDR2 as YSYEKL. The CDR3 has 16 amino acids. The CDR3 DNA sequence: TGCGCCAGCAGCCAAGCCAGCGGGGGCTCCACCTACGAGCAGTACTTC. Translation gives CASSQASGGSTYEQYF.

J is TRBJ1-1 and V is TRBV25-1, with a weak D call TRBD1 (5 bases). Trimming took off 8 bases at V and 6 bases at J, with 16 bases between the two ends. Germline CDR1 MGHDK, CDR2 SYGVNS. The CDR3 contains 13 residues. This chain's CDR3 is CASHQAGRAEAFF. The CDR3, as DNA: TGTGCCAGCCATCAGGCGGGACGGGCTGAAGCTTTCTTT.

This clone was recorded once. The J gene is TRBJ2-2, the V gene TRBV2, with D perhaps being TRBD1 or TRBD2 (5 bases each). This CDR3 comprises 14 residues. Between the trimmed V and J ends, which lost 6 bases and 6 bases, there was a span of 14 bases. Germline CDR1 is SNHLY and CDR2 is FYNNEI. For the CDR3, the DNA is TGTGCCAGCAGGGACTCGAGGGGTCCCGGGGAGCTGTTTTTT. Protein: CASRDSRGPGELFF. Supplemented by reference TRBV2 and TRBJ2-2, the full variable domain reads EPEVTQTPSHQVTQMGQEVILRCVPISNHLYFYWYRQILGQKVEFLVSFYNNEISEKSEIFDDQFSVERPDGSNFTLKIRSTKLEDSAMYFCASRDSRGPGELFFGEGSRLTVL.